This section outlines one T cell receptor beta chain sequence together with its context. The trim removed 4 bases at V and 3 bases at J, leaving 16 bases unmatched. The V gene's germline CDR1 is SGHDT and CDR2 YYEEEE. This CDR3 region has 19 residues. The data are from a study of shared clonotypes between healthy human individuals. TCRdb's table, derived via immunoSEQ multiplex PCR, lists solely in-frame clones and lacks some. The repertoire holds approximately 640,000 clones, with around 72% as singletons. The sequenced sample was memory CD4+ T cells sorted from blood. The sample's subset: CD45RA-negative fraction. The gene calls are TRBV5-6 and TRBJ1-5; TRBD1 agrees at 10 bases. The TCR comes from a woman younger than 45 in good health. CDR3: CASSPWRDRGAGPNQPQHF. CDR3 sequence (DNA): TGTGCCAGCAGCCCCTGGCGGGACAGGGGCGCAGGCCCCAATCAGCCCCAGCATTTT.